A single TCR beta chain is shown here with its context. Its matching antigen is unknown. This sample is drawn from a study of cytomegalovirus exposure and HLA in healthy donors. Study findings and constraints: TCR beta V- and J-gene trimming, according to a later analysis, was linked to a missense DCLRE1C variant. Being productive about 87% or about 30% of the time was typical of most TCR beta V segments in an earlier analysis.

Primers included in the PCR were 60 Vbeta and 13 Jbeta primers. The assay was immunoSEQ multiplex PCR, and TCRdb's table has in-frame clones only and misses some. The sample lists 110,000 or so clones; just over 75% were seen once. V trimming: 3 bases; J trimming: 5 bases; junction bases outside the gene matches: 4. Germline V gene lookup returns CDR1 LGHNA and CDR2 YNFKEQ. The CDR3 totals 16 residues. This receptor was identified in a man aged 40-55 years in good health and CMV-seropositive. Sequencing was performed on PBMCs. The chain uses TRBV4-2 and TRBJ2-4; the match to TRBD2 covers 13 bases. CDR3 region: CASSHTLAGGQNIQYF. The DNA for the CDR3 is TGTGCCAGCAGCCATACACTAGCGGGGGGGCAAAACATTCAGTACTTC.